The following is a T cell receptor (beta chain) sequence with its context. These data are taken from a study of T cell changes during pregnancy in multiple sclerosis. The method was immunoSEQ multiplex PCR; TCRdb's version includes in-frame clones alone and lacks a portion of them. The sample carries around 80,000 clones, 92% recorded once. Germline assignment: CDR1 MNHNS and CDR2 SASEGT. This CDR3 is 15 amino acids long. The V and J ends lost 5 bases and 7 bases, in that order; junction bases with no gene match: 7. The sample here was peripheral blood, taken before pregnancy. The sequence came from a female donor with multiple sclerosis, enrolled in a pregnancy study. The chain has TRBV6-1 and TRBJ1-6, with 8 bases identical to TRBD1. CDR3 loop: CASSPTGTGNSPLHF. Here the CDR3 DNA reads TGTGCCAGCAGTCCAACCGGGACAGGAAATTCACCCCTCCACTTT.